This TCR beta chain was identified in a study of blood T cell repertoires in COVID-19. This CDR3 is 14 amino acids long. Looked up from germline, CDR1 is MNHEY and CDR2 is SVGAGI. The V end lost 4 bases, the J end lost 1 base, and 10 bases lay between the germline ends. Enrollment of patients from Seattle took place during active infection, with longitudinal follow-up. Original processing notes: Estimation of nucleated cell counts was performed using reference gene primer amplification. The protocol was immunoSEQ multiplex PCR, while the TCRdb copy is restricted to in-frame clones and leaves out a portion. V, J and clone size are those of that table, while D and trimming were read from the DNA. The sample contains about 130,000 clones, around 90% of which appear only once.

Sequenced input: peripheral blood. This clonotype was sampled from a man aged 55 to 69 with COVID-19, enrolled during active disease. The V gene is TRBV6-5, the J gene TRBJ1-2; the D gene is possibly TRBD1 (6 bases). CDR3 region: CASSFDRINYGYTF. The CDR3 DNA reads TGTGCCAGCAGTTTTGACAGGATTAACTATGGCTACACCTTC.